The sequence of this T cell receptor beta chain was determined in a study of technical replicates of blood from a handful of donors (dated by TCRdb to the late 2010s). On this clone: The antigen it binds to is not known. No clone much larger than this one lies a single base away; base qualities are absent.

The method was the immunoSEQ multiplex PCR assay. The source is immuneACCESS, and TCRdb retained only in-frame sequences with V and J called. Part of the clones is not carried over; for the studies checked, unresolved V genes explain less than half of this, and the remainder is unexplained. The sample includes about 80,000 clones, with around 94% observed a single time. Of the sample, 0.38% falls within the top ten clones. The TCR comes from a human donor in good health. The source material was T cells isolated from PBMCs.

The CDR3 here reads CASSPGDSSYEQYF. The nucleotide sequence reads TGTGCCAGCTCACCAGGGGACAGCTCCTACGAGCAGTACTTC. The chain links TRBV18 with TRBJ2-7; 7 bases in the junction line up with TRBD1. Trimming removed 2 bases from V and 0 bases from J; the gene matches leave 1 base unexplained. CDR1 and CDR2 are read off the germline V gene as KGHSH and LQKENI. From the cysteine through the phenylalanine, the CDR3 covers 14 amino acids. Just CDR3 DNA is preserved here, 42 bases in frame from base 1.